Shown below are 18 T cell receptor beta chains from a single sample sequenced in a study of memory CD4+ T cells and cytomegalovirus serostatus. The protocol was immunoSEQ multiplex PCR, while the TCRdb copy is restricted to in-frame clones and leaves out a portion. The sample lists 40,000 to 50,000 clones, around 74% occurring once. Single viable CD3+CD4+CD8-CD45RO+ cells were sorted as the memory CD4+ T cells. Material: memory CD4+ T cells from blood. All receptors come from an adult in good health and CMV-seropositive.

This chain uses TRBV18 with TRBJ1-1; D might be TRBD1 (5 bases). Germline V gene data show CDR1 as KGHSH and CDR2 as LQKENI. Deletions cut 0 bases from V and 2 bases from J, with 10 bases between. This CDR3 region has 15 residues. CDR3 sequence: CASSPPGQTNTEAFF. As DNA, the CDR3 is TGTGCCAGCTCACCACCGGGGCAGACAAACACTGAAGCTTTCTTT. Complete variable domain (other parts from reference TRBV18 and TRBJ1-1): NAGVMQNPRHLVRRRGQEARLRCSPMKGHSHVYWYRQLPEEGLKFMVYLQKENIIDESGMPKERFSAEFPKEGPSILRIQQVVRGDSAAYFCASSPPGQTNTEAFFGQGTRLTVV.

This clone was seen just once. CDR3 nucleotides: TGTGCCACCAGCAGAGACCCAGGGGACGAGCAGTACTTC. This translates into CATSRDPGDEQYF. V is TRBV15 and J is TRBJ2-7; tentatively, D is TRBD1 (6 bases). Germline V lookup: CDR1 LNHNV, CDR2 YYDKDF (reference sequence). Trimming removed 0 bases at V and 5 bases at J, with 8 bases between. The CDR3 has 13 amino acids.

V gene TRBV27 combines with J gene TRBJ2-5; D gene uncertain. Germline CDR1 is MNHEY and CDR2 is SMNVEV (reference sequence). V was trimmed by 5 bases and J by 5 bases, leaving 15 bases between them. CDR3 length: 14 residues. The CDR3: CASSPNAVPETQYF. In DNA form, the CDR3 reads TGTGCCAGCAGTCCTAACGCCGTTCCCGAGACCCAGTACTTC.

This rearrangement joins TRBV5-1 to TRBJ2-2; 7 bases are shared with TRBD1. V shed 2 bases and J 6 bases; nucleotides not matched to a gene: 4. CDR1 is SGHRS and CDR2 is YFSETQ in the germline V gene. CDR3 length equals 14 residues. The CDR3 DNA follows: TGCGCCAGCAGCTTACAGGGGCGGGCCGGGGAGCTGTTTTTT. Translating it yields CASSLQGRAGELFF.

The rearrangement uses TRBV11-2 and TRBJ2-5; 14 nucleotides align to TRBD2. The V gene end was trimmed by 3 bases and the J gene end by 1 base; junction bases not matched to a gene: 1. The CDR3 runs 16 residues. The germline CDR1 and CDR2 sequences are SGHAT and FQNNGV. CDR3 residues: CASSFGLAGGQETQYF. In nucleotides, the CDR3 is TGTGCCAGCAGCTTTGGACTAGCGGGGGGCCAAGAGACCCAGTACTTC.

CDR3 amino acids: CASSLFLGVDNEQFF. CDR3 bases: TGTGCCAGCAGTTTATTTCTAGGGGTGGACAATGAGCAGTTCTTC. V and J are TRBV28 and TRBJ2-1; a weak D match, TRBD1 (5 bases). CDR1 is MDHEN and CDR2 is SYDVKM in the germline V gene. The CDR3 has 15 residues. The ends were cut back, 1 base at V and 5 bases at J, with 12 bases in the middle. Complete variable domain (other parts from reference TRBV28 and TRBJ2-1): DVKVTQSSRYLVKRTGEKVFLECVQDMDHENMFWYRQDPGLGLRLIYFSYDVKMKEKGDIPEGYSVSREKKERFSLILESASTNQTSMYLCASSLFLGVDNEQFFGPGTRLTVL.

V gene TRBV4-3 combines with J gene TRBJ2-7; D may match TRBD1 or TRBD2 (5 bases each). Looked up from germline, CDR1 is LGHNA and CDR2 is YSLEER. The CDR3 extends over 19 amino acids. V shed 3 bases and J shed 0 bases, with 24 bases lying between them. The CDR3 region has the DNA TGCGCCAGCAGCCAGCAAGTAATAAGTTCCGGGACGGCCTCCTACGAGCAGTACTTC. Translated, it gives CASSQQVISSGTASYEQYF.

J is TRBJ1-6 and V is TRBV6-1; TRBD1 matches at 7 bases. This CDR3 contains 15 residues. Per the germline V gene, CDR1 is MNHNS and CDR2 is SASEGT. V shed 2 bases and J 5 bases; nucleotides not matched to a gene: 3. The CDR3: CASSELQGNNSPLHF. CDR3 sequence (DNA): TGTGCCAGCAGTGAATTACAGGGGAATAATTCACCCCTCCACTTT.

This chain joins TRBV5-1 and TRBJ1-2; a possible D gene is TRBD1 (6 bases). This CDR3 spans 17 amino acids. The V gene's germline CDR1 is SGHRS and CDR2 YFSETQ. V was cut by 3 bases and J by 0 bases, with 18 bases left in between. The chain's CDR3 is CASSWGPVGTANYGYTF. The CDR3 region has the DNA TGCGCCAGCAGCTGGGGGCCCGTCGGGACGGCTAACTATGGCTACACCTTC.

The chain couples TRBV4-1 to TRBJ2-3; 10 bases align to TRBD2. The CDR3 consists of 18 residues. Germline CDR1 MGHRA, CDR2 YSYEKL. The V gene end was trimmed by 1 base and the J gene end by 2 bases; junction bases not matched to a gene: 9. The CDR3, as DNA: TGCGCCAGCAGCCAAGGAACGTCTAGCGGGGGTGCCACAGATACGCAGTATTTT. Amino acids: CASSQGTSSGGATDTQYF.

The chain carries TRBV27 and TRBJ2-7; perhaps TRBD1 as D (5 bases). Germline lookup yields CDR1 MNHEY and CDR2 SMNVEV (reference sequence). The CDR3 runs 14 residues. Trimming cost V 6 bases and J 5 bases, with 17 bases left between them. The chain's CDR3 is CASSASFNRNEQYF. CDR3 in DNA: TGTGCCAGCAGCGCCTCGTTTAACAGGAACGAGCAGTACTTC.

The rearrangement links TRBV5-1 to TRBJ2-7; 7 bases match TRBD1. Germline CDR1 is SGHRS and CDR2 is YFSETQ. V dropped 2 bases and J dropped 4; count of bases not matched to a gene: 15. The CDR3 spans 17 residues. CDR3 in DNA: TGCGCCAGCAGCTTACAGGGACAGAAAAACCTCGGGTACGAGCAGTACTTC. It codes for CASSLQGQKNLGYEQYF.

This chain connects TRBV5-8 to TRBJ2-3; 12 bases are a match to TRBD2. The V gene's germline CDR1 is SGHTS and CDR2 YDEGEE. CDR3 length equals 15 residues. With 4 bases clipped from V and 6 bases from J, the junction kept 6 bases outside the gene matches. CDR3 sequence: CASSHRLAGVDTQYF. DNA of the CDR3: TGTGCCAGCAGCCACCGACTAGCGGGGGTTGATACGCAGTATTTT.

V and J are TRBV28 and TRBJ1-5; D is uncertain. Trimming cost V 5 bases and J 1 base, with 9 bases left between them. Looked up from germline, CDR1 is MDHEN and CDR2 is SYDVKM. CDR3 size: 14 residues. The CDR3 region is CASSVKGSNQPQHF. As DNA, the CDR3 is TGTGCCAGCAGTGTAAAAGGGAGCAATCAGCCCCAGCATTTT.

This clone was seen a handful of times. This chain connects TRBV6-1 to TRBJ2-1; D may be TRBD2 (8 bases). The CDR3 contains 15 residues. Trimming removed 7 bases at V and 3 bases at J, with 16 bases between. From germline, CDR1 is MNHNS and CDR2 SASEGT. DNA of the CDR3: TGTGCCAGCACCCCCGGGAGGGGGCTCTACAATGAGCAGTTCTTC. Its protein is CASTPGRGLYNEQFF.

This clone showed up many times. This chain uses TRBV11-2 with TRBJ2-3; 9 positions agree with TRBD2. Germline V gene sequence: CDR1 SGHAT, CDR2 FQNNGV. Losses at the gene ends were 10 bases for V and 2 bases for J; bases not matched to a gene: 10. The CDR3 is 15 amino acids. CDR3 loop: CATTLASGVTDTQYF. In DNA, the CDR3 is TGTGCCACCACTTTAGCTAGCGGGGTCACAGATACGCAGTATTTT.

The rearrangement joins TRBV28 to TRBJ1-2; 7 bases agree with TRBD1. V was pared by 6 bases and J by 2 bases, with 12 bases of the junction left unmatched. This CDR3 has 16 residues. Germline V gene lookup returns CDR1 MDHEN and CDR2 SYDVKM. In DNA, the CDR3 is TGTGCCAGCAGCCCAGGGACAGAGCCCTCCAACTATGGCTACACCTTC. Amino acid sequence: CASSPGTEPSNYGYTF.

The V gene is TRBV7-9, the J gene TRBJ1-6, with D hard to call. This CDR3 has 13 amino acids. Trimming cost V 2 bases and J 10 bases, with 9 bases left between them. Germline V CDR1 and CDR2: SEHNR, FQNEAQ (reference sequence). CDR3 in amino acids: CASSLLEGSPLHF. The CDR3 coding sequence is TGTGCCAGCAGCTTACTAGAGGGCTCACCCCTCCACTTT.